The 13 T cell receptor beta chains below come from one sample, sequenced in a study of T-cell reconstitution after alpha-beta-depleted transplantation in children. Preparation of the TCRbeta library involved a method that used unique molecular identifiers. MiXCR, run by TCRdb on the PCR reads, gives a single entry per CDR3 protein. The data contain around 440,000 distinct CDR3 sequences, around 16% of them singletons. Sequencing used PBMCs, mostly from graft donor cells, obtained 360 days after TCRalphabeta/CD19-depleted stem cell transplant. The source is a boy less than two years old who had a stem cell transplant for Wiskott-Aldrich syndrome, so the T cells may come from the graft donor.

This clonotype has only a few counts. The rearrangement joins TRBV9 to TRBJ2-1; D may be TRBD2 (6 bases). The CDR3 runs to 12 residues. Germline V gene sequence: CDR1 SGDLS, CDR2 YYNGEE. The germline V and J ends were trimmed by 4 bases and 8 bases, with 10 bases remaining between them. CDR3 region: CASSTTSYEQFF. As DNA, the CDR3 is TGTGCCAGCAGCACAACTAGCTATGAGCAGTTCTTC.

The J gene is TRBJ1-5, the V gene TRBV5-1, with unresolved D. This CDR3 is 15 amino acids long. V lost 4 bases and J 0 bases, leaving 11 bases between the germline ends. Germline lookup yields CDR1 SGHRS and CDR2 YFSETQ. The CDR3 here is CASSTDGNSNQPQHF. The CDR3 DNA sequence: TGCGCCAGCAGCACAGACGGTAATAGCAATCAGCCCCAGCATTTT. The entire variable domain, with the rest obtained from reference TRBV5-1 and TRBJ1-5, is as follows: KAGVTQTPRYLIKTRGQQVTLSCSPISGHRSVSWYQQTPGQGLQFLFEYFSETQRNKGNFPGRFSGRQFSNSRSEMNVSTLELGDSALYLCASSTDGNSNQPQHFGDGTRLSIL.

The chain links TRBV12-3 or TRBV12-4 to TRBJ1-3; D is undetermined. CDR3 length: 14 residues. Deletions cut 6 bases from V and 10 bases from J, with 19 bases between. The CDR3 here is CASSRALQVGTIYF. The CDR3, as DNA: TGTGCCAGCAGCCGGGCTCTCCAGGTTGGGACCATATATTTT.

This clonotype was counted between two and nine times. The chain is built from TRBV4-2 and TRBJ1-3, with D maybe TRBD1 (5 bases). There are 14 residues in the CDR3. Trimming cost V 0 bases and J 3 bases, with 6 bases left between them. Per the germline V gene, CDR1 is LGHNA and CDR2 is YNFKEQ. The CDR3 loop reads CASSQEGDGNTIYF. CDR3 sequence (DNA): TGTGCCAGCAGCCAAGAGGGGGATGGAAACACCATATATTTT.

This chain joins TRBV3-1 and TRBJ2-4; D perhaps matches TRBD2 (6 bases). There are 14 residues in the CDR3. V was pared by 2 bases and J by 7 bases, with 12 bases between. Germline CDR1 reads LGHDT; CDR2 reads YNNKEL (reference sequence). The CDR3 nucleotides are TGTGCCAGCAGCCAACTAGCGAAGAAGAACATTCAGTACTTC. Translating it yields CASSQLAKKNIQYF.

The chain carries TRBV24-1 and TRBJ2-5, with D tentatively TRBD1 (6 bases). Germline loops: CDR1 KGHDR, CDR2 SFDVKD. CDR3 size: 15 residues. V lost 5 bases and J 5 bases, leaving 17 bases between the germline ends. The CDR3 loop reads CATSANRDKVETQYF. In nucleotides, the CDR3 is TGTGCCACCAGTGCCAACAGGGATAAGGTGGAGACCCAGTACTTC.

CDR3 nucleotides: TGTGCCAGCAGCCCAAGGGGGACAGGGGACACCGGGGAGCTGTTTTTT. Its translation is CASSPRGTGDTGELFF. The genes are TRBV7-9 and TRBJ2-2; TRBD1 aligns across 10 bases. V shed 5 bases, J shed 3 bases, and the junction held 6 bases outside the gene matches. Per the germline V gene, CDR1 is SEHNR and CDR2 is FQNEAQ (reference sequence). This CDR3 contains 16 residues.

The chain employs TRBV9 and TRBJ2-3; TRBD1 is a possible D gene (5 bases). The CDR3 totals 14 residues. CDR1 SGDLS and CDR2 YYNGEE come from the germline V gene. Trimming cost V 2 bases and J 4 bases, with 11 bases left between them. The CDR3 protein is CASSVKGIPDTQYF. The CDR3 region has the DNA TGTGCCAGCAGCGTCAAGGGGATACCAGATACGCAGTATTTT.

The genes are TRBV12-3 or TRBV12-4 and TRBJ2-1, with D possibly TRBD1 on 5 matching bases. This CDR3 has 13 amino acids. The ends were cut back, 6 bases at V and 7 bases at J, with 13 bases in the middle. In DNA form, the CDR3 reads TGTGCCAGCAGGCGGCCAGGGCGGAATGAGCAGTTCTTC. The encoded protein is CASRRPGRNEQFF.

The rearrangement links TRBV12-3 or TRBV12-4 to TRBJ1-4; D remains unclear. The ends were cut back, 2 bases at V and 11 bases at J, with 9 bases in the middle. The CDR3 loop spans 12 amino acids. The CDR3 sequence: CASSLIGRKLFF. The CDR3 DNA follows: TGTGCCAGCAGTTTAATCGGGCGGAAACTGTTTTTT.

This clonotype occurred a few times. This rearrangement joins TRBV10-3 to TRBJ1-4, with a tentative D call TRBD1 (5 bases). Germline V gives CDR1 ENHRY, CDR2 SYGVKD. V shed 4 bases and J shed 4 bases, with 13 bases lying between them. This CDR3 region has 15 residues. The CDR3 loop is CAISGSRAYNEKLFF. CDR3 nucleotides: TGTGCCATCAGTGGGAGCAGGGCCTATAATGAAAAACTGTTTTTT.

In its sample, this clonotype was seen a few times. This rearrangement joins TRBV24-1 to TRBJ2-1, with TRBD1 matching 7 bases. The CDR3 covers 16 residues. Losses at the gene ends were 9 bases for V and 4 bases for J; bases not matched to a gene: 14. Germline V gene lookup returns CDR1 KGHDR and CDR2 SFDVKD. The CDR3 reads CATGWGTDTSYNEQFF. CDR3 bases: TGTGCCACCGGGTGGGGGACAGACACATCATACAATGAGCAGTTCTTC.

This clonotype was seen repeatedly, ten times or more. The chain carries TRBV5-1 and TRBJ2-4; 14 bases fit TRBD2. Germline CDR1 and CDR2: SGHRS and YFSETQ. With V trimmed by 4 bases and J by 4 bases, 4 bases remained unmatched. The CDR3 sequence is 16 residues long. CDR3 in amino acids: CASSQTSGGAKNIQYF. The CDR3 DNA follows: TGCGCCAGCAGCCAGACTAGCGGGGGGGCGAAAAACATTCAGTACTTC.